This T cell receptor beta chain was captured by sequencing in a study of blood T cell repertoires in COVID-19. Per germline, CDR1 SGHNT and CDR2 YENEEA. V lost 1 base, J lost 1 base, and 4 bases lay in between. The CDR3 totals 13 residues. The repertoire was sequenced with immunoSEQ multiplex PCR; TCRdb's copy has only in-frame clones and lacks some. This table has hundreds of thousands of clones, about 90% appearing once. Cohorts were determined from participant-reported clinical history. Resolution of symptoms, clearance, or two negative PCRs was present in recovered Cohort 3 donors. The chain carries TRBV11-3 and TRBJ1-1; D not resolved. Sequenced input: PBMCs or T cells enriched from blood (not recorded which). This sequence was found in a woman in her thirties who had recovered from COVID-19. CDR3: CASSLVRNTEAFF. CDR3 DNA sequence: TGTGCCAGCAGCTTAGTCCGGAACACTGAAGCTTTCTTT.